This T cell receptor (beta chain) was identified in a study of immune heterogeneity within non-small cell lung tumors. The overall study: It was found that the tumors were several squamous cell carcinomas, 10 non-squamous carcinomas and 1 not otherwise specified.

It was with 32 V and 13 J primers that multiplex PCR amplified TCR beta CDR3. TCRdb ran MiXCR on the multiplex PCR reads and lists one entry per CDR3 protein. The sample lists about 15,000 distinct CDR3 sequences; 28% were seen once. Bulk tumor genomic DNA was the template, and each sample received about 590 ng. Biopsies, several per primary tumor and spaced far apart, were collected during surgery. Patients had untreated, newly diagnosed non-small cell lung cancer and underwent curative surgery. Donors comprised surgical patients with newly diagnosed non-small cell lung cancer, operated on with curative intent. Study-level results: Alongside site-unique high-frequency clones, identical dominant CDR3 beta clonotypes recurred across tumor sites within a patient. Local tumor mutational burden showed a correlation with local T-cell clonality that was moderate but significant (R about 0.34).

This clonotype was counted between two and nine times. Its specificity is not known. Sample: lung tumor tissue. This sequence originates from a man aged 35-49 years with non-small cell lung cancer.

The CDR3 sequence: CASSQGLSSYNEQFF. The CDR3 region has the DNA TGTGCCAGCTCACAAGGGTTGAGCTCCTACAATGAGCAGTTCTTC. The chain recombines TRBV18 with TRBJ2-1; no firm D call. V dropped 4 bases and J dropped 0 bases, with 10 bases sitting between them. Germline V gene data show CDR1 as KGHSH and CDR2 as LQKENI. The CDR3 totals 15 residues.